The clone carrying this T cell receptor beta chain was seen more than once but under ten times. This sample was taken from a study of T cells after yellow fever vaccination. From the 5' RACE reads, TCRdb called clonotypes with MiXCR, one entry per CDR3 protein. The table lists 310,000 or so distinct CDR3 sequences, around 3.6% of them singletons. V was trimmed by 3 bases and J by 0 bases, leaving 9 bases between them. CDR3 size: 15 residues. The chain combines TRBV12-3 or TRBV12-4 with TRBJ1-5; TRBD1 might be the D (6 bases). The source of this sequence is a man between 18 and 29 years old who received the YFV17D yellow fever vaccine. The sample here was PBMCs, taken on the day of the yellow fever booster vaccination. CDR3 in DNA: TGTGCCAGCAGTTTCGAGGGGGGTAGCAATCAGCCCCAGCATTTT. Its translation: CASSFEGGSNQPQHF.